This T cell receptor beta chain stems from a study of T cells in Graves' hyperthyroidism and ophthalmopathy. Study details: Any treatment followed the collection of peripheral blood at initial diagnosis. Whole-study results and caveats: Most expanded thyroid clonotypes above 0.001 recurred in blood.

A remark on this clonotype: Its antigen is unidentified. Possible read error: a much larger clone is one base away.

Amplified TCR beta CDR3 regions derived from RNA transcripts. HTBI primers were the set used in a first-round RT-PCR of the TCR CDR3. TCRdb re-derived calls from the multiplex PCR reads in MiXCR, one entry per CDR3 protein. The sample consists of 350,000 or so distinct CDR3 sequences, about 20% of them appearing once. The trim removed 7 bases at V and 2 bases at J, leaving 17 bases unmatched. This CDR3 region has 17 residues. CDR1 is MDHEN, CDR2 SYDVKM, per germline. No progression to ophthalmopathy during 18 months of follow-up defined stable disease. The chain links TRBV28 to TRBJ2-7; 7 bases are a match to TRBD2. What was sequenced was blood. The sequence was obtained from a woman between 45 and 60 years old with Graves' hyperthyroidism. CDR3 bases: TGTGCCAGCACATCGGGGGGTGTCTGGGGGACCGCCTACGAGCAGTACTTC. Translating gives CASTSGGVWGTAYEQYF.